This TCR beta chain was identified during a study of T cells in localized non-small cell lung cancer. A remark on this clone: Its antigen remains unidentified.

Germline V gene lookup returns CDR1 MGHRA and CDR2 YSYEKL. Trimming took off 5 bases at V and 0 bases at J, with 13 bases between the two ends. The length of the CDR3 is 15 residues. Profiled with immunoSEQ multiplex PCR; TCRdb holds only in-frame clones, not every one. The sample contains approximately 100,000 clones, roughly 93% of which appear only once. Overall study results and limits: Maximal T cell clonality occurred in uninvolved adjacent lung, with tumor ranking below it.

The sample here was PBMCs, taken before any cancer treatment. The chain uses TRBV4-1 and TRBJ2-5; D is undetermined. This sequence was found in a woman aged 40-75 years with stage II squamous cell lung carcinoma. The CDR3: CASSAGDKYQETQYF. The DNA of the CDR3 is TGCGCCAGCAGCGCCGGAGACAAGTACCAAGAGACCCAGTACTTC.